This T cell receptor beta chain was observed in a study of blood T cells in healthy people across ages. A J-beta primer mix and a sample-barcoded 5' primer were used in a second PCR of roughly 7 to 12 cycles. Through a template-switch adaptor with 12 random nucleotides, each cDNA molecule received a tag. TCRdb reanalysed the 5' RACE reads using MiXCR and keeps one entry per CDR3 protein. The sample contains about 800,000 distinct CDR3 sequences, 58% of which appear only once. The V and J ends lost 6 bases and 5 bases respectively, with 14 bases between them. CDR3 length equals 14 residues. Germline V gene lookup returns CDR1 MNHEY and CDR2 SVGEGT.

The gene calls are TRBV6-2 or TRBV6-3 and TRBJ2-1; a possible D gene is TRBD2 (6 bases). Input material: blood. The clonotype comes from a man aged 30 to 39 in good health. Here the CDR3 DNA reads TGTGCCAGCAGCCCCGGGACTTTACACAATGAGCAGTTCTTC. Amino acids: CASSPGTLHNEQFF.